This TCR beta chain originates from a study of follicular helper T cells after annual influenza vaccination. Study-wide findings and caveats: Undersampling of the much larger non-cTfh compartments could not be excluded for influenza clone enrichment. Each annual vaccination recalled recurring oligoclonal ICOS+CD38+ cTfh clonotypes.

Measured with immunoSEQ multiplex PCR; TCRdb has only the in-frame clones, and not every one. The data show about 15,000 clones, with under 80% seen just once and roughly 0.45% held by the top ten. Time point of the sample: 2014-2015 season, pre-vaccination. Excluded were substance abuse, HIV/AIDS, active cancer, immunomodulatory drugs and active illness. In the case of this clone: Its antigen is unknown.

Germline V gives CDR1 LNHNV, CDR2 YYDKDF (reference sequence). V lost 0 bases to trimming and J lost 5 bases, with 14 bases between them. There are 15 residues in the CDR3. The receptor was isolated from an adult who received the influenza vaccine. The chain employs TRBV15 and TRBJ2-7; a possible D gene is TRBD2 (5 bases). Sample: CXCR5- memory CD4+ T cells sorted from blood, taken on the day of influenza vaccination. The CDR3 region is CATSRDQWLAHEQYF. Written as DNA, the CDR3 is TGTGCCACCAGCAGAGATCAGTGGCTAGCCCACGAGCAGTACTTC.